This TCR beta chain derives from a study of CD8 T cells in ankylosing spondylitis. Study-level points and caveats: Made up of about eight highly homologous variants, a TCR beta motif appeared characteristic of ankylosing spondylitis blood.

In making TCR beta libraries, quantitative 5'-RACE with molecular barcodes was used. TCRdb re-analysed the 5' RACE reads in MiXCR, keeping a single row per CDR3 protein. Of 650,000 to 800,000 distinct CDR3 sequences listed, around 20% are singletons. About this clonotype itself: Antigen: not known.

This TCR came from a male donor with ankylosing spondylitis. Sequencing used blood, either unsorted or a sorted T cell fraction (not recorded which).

The CDR3 reads CASTGSRVSYNEQFF. The CDR3 DNA is TGTGCCAGCACGGGGAGCAGGGTTTCCTACAATGAGCAGTTCTTC. This chain joins TRBV7-8 and TRBJ2-1, with D perhaps matching TRBD1 or TRBD2 (5 bases each). The CDR3 contains 15 residues. Between the trimmed V and J ends, which lost 7 bases and 1 base, there was a span of 14 bases. CDR1 and CDR2 from the germline V gene are SGHVS and FQNEAQ.